This T cell receptor beta chain derives from a study of glioma-infiltrating T cells. Study-level results: Non-neoplastic patients had below-expected tissue-blood divergence, while all gliomas exceeded expectation. Very few CDR3 sequences were shared between tissue and blood.

Using RNA template, CDR3s of TCR alpha and beta were amplified with iRepertoire arm-PCR. Tissue mRNA or PBMC total RNA, roughly 100-400 ng, went into one-step reverse transcription and amplification. One entry per CDR3 protein results from TCRdb running MiXCR on the multiplex PCR reads. Of tens of thousands of distinct CDR3 sequences listed, 23% are singletons. This clonotype was picked up many times. What it binds is unknown. The V gene's germline CDR1 is LGHDT and CDR2 YNNKEL (reference sequence). This CDR3 has 12 residues. Trimming removed 8 bases at V and 5 bases at J, with 10 bases between. The chain links TRBV3-1 to TRBJ2-1; D not resolved. This clonotype originated in a human donor with low-grade glioma or glioblastoma, undergoing nonglioma brain surgery, or in good health (not recorded which). The sequenced sample was glioma tissue, nonneoplastic brain tissue, or PBMCs (not recorded which). The CDR3 DNA is TGTGCCAGCGGCGGTAGGAACAATGAGCAGTTCTTC. This translates into CASGGRNNEQFF.